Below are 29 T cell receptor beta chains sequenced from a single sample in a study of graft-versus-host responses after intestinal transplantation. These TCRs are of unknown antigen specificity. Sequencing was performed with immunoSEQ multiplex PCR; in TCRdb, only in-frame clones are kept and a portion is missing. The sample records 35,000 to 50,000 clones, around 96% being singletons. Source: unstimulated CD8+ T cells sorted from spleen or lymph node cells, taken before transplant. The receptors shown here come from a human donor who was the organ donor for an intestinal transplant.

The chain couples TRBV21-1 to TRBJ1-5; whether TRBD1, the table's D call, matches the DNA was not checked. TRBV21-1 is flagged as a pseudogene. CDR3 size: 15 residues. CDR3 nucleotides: TGTGCCAGCAGCCAGGGACAGAATAGCAATCAGCCCCAGCATTTT. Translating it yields CASSQGQNSNQPQHF.

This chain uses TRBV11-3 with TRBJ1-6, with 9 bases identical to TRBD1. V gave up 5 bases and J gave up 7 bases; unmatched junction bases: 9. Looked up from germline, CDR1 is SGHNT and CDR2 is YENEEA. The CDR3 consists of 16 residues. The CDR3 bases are TGTGCCAGCAGCCCACAGGGGGCGTTTGGCAATTCACCCCTCCACTTT. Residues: CASSPQGAFGNSPLHF.

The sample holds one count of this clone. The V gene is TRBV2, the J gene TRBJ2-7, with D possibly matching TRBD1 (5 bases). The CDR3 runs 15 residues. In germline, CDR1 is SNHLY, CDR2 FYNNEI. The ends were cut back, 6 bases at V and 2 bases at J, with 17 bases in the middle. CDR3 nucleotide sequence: TGTGCCAGCAGAAGCCCCGACAGTCTGACCTACGAGCAGTACTTC. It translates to CASRSPDSLTYEQYF.

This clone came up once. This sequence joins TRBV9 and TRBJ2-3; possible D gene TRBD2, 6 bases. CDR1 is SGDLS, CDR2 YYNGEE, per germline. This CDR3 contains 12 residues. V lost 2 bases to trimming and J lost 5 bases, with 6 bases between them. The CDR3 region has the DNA TGTGCCAGCAGCGTGGGGGGAGATACGCAGTATTTT. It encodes CASSVGGDTQYF.

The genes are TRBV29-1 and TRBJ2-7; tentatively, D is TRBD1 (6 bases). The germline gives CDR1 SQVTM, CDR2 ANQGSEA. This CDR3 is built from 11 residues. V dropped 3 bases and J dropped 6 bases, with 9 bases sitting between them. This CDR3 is CSVDRGGEQYF. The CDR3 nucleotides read TGCAGCGTTGACCGAGGGGGCGAGCAGTACTTC.

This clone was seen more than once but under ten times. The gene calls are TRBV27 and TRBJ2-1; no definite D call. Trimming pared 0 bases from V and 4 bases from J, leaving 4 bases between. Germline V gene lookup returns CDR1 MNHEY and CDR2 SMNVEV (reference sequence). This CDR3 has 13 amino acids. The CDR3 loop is CASSLSRYNEQFF. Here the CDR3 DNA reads TGTGCCAGCAGTTTATCTAGGTACAATGAGCAGTTCTTC.

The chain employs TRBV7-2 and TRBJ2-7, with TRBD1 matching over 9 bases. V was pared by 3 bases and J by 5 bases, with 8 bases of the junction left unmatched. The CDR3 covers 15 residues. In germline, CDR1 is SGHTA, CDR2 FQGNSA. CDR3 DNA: TGTGCCAGCAGCTTGGGGGACAGGGTCGGCGACGAGCAGTACTTC. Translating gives CASSLGDRVGDEQYF.

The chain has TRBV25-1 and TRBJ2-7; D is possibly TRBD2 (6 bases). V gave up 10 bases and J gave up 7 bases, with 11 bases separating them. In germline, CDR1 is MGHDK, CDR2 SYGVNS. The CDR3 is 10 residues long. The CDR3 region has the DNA TGTGCCACCTACCGGGGGGAGCAGTACTTC. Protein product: CATYRGEQYF.

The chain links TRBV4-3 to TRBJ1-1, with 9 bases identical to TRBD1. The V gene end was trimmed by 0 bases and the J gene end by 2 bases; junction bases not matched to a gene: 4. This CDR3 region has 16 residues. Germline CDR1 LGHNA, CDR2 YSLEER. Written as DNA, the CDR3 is TGCGCCAGCAGCCAAGATGACAGGGGGGGAAACACTGAAGCTTTCTTT. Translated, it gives CASSQDDRGGNTEAFF.

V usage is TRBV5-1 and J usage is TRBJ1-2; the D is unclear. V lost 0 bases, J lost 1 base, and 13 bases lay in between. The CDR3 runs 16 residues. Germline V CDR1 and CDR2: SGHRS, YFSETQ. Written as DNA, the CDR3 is TGCGCCAGCAGCTTGGAGGAGGGCGGTTTTAACTATGGCTACACCTTC. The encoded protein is CASSLEEGGFNYGYTF.

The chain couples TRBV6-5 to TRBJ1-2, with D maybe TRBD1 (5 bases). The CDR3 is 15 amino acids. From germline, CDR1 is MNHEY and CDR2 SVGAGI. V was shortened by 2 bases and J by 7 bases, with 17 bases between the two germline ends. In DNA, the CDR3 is TGTGCCAGCAGTTACCGGGCAGGGCTTTCTGGTGGCTACACCTTC. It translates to CASSYRAGLSGGYTF.

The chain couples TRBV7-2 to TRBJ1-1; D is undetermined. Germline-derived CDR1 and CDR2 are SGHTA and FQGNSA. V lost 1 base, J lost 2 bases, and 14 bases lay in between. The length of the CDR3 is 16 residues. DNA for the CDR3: TGTGCCAGCAGCTTAGGGATGGTCGGGTCCAACACTGAAGCTTTCTTT. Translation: CASSLGMVGSNTEAFF.

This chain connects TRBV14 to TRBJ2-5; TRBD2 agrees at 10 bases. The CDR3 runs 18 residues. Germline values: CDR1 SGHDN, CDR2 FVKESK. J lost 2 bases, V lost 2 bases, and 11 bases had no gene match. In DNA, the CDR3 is TGTGCCAGCAGCCAAACTTGGCTAGCGGGGGCAGGGCAAGAGACCCAGTACTTC. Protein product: CASSQTWLAGAGQETQYF.

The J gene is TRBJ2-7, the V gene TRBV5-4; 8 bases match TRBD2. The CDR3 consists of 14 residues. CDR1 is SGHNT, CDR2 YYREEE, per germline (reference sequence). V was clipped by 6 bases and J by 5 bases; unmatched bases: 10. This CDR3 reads CASTHSGRVHEQYF. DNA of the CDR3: TGTGCCAGCACCCACTCCGGGAGGGTGCACGAGCAGTACTTC. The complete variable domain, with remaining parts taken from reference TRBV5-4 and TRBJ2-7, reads ETGVTQSPTHLIKTRGQQVTLRCSSQSGHNTVSWYQQALGQGPQFIFQYYREEENGRGNFPPRFSGLQFPNYSSELNVNALELDDSALYLCASTHSGRVHEQYFGPGTRLTVT.

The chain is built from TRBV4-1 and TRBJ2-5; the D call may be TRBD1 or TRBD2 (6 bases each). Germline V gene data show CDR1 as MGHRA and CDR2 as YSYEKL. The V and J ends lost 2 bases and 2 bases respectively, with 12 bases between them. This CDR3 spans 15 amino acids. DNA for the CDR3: TGCGCCAGCAGCCAATCGACGGGGGCTCAAGAGACCCAGTACTTC. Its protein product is CASSQSTGAQETQYF.

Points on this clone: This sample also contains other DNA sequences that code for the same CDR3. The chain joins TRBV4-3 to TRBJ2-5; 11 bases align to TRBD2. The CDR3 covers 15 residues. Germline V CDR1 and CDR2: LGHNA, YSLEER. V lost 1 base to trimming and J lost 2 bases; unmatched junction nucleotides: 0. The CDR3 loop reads CASSQGTSGQETQYF. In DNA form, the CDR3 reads TGCGCCAGCAGCCAAGGGACTAGCGGGCAAGAGACCCAGTACTTC.

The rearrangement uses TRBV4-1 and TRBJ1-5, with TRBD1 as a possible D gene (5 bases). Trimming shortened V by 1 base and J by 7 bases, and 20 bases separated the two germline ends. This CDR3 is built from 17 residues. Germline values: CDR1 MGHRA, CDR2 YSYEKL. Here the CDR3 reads CASSQVGEGLWTQPQHF. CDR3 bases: TGCGCCAGCAGCCAAGTTGGTGAGGGACTCTGGACCCAGCCCCAGCATTTT.

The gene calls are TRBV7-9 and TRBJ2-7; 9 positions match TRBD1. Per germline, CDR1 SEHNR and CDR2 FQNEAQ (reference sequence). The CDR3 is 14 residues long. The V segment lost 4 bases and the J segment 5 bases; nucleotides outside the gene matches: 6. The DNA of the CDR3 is TGTGCCAGCAGCTACCGGGACAGGGTAGACGAGCAGTACTTC. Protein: CASSYRDRVDEQYF.

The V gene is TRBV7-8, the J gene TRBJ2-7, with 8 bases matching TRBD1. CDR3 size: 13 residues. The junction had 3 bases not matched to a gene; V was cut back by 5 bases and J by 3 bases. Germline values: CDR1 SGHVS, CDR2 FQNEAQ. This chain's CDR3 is CASSPGQGYEQYF. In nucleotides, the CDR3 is TGTGCCAGCAGCCCCGGACAGGGCTACGAGCAGTACTTC.

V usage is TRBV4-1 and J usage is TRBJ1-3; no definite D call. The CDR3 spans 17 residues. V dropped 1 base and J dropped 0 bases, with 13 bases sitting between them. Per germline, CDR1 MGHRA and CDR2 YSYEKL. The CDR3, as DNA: TGCGCCAGCAGCCAAGCTGCAATCGCAACCTCTGGAAACACCATATATTTT. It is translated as CASSQAAIATSGNTIYF.

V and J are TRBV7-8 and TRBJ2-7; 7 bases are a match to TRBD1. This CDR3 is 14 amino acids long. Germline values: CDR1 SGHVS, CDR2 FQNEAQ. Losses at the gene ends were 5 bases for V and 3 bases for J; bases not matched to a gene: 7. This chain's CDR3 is CASSTWTGDYEQYF. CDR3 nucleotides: TGTGCCAGCAGCACGTGGACAGGAGACTACGAGCAGTACTTC. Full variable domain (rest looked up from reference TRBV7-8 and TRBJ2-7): GAGVSQSPRYKVAKRGQDVALRCDPISGHVSLFWYQQALGQGPEFLTYFQNEAQLDKSGLPSDRFFAERPEGSVSTLKIQRTQQEDSAVYLCASSTWTGDYEQYFGPGTRLTVT.

CDR3: CASSLLAFPNGYTF. The CDR3 DNA reads TGTGCCAGCAGCCTACTAGCGTTTCCAAATGGCTACACCTTC. The chain uses TRBV11-2 and TRBJ1-2; D is ambiguous. Germline lookup yields CDR1 SGHAT and CDR2 FQNNGV. The ends were cut back, 5 bases at V and 6 bases at J, with 16 bases in the middle. The CDR3 runs to 14 residues.

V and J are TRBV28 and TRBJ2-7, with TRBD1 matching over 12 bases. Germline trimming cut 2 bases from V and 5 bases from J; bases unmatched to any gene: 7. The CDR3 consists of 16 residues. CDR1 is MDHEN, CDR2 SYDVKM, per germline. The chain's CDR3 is CASSLIFGTGGHEQYF. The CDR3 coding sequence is TGTGCCAGCAGTTTAATTTTTGGGACAGGGGGCCACGAGCAGTACTTC.

CDR3 amino acids: CASSSTGGAHNEQFF. The CDR3 nucleotides read TGTGCCAGCAGTTCCACCGGGGGGGCTCACAATGAGCAGTTCTTC. The V and J genes are TRBV27 and TRBJ2-1, with TRBD2 matching over 8 bases. V was pared by 4 bases and J by 5 bases, with 7 bases of the junction left unmatched. The CDR3 is 15 amino acids. CDR1 is MNHEY and CDR2 is SMNVEV in the germline V gene (reference sequence).

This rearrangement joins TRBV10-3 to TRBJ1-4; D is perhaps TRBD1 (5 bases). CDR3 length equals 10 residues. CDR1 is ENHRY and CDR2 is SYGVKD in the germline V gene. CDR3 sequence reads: CGGGAEKLFF. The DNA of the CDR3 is TGTGGGGGGGGTGCTGAAAAACTGTTTTTT.

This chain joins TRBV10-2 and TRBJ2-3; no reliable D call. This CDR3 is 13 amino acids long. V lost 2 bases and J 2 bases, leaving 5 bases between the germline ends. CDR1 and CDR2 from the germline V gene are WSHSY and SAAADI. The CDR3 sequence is CASSEEYTDTQYF. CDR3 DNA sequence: TGCGCCAGCAGTGAGGAGTACACAGATACGCAGTATTTT.

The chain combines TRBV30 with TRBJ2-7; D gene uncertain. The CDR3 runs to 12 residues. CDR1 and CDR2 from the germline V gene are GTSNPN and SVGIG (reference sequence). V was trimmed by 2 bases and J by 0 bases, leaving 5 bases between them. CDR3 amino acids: CAWSQASYEQYF. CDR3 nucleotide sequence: TGTGCCTGGAGTCAGGCCTCCTACGAGCAGTACTTC.

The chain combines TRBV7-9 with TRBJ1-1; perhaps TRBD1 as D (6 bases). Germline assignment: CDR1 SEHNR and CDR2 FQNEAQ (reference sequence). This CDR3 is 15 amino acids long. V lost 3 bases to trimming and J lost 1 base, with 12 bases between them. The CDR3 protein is CASSFPKGQNTEAFF. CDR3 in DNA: TGTGCCAGCAGCTTTCCTAAGGGACAGAACACTGAAGCTTTCTTT.

The CDR3: CASSIARATEAFF. CDR3 in DNA: TGTGCCAGTAGTATAGCTCGGGCCACTGAAGCTTTCTTT. The V call is TRBV19, the J call TRBJ1-1; D not resolved. Per the germline V gene, CDR1 is LNHDA and CDR2 is SQIVND (reference sequence). V gave up 1 base and J gave up 4 bases, with 7 bases separating them. There are 13 residues in the CDR3. The full variable domain, its missing parts supplied by reference TRBV19 and TRBJ1-1, is DGGITQSPKYLFRKEGQNVTLSCEQNLNHDAMYWYRQDPGQGLRLIYYSQIVNDFQKGDIAEGYSVSREKKESFPLTVTSAQKNPTAFYLCASSIARATEAFFGQGTRLTVV.